These 4 T cell receptor beta chains were sequenced from one sample in a study of T cells in Graves' hyperthyroidism and ophthalmopathy. Amplification targeted TCR beta CDR3 regions from RNA transcripts. TCR CDR3 underwent first-round RT-PCR with the HTBI primer set. TCRdb re-derived calls from the multiplex PCR reads in MiXCR, one entry per CDR3 protein. The repertoire holds hundreds of thousands of distinct CDR3 sequences, with 20% as singletons. Sequenced material: blood. The receptors stem from a young man with Graves' ophthalmopathy.

The chain employs TRBV19 and TRBJ1-3; D is perhaps TRBD1 (5 bases). The CDR3 consists of 15 residues. With 6 bases removed from V and 2 bases from J, the gap between germline ends came to 14 bases. Germline CDR1 and CDR2: LNHDA and SQIVND (reference sequence). CDR3 sequence (DNA): TGTGCCAGTAGGGTCGGGACGTCGGCTGGAAACACCATATATTTT. Translated: CASRVGTSAGNTIYF. Full variable domain (missing parts from reference TRBV19 and TRBJ1-3): DGGITQSPKYLFRKEGQNVTLSCEQNLNHDAMYWYRQDPGQGLRLIYYSQIVNDFQKGDIAEGYSVSREKKESFPLTVTSAQKNPTAFYLCASRVGTSAGNTIYFGEGSWLTVV.

The rearrangement joins TRBV6-2 or TRBV6-3 to TRBJ1-5, with a tentative D call TRBD1 (5 bases). The CDR3 spans 14 residues. Trimming left V 6 bases short and J 5 bases short, with 14 bases between. Germline CDR1 and CDR2: MNHEY and SVGEGT. The CDR3 reads CASRPLGEDQPQHF. For the CDR3, the DNA is TGTGCCAGCAGACCACTGGGGGAGGATCAGCCCCAGCATTTT.

In its sample, this clonotype was seen a few times. The chain is built from TRBV10-3 and TRBJ1-6; the match to TRBD1 covers 7 bases. The J segment lost 8 bases and the V segment lost 10 bases, leaving 8 bases of the junction unmatched. This CDR3 comprises 13 residues. Germline values: CDR1 ENHRY, CDR2 SYGVKD. CDR3 amino acids: CATGDSTDSPLHF. For the CDR3, the DNA is TGTGCCACCGGGGACAGCACCGATTCACCCCTCCACTTT.

The V gene is TRBV19, the J gene TRBJ1-2; maybe TRBD1 (5 bases). The germline V gene has CDR1 LNHDA and CDR2 SQIVND (reference sequence). V lost 4 bases and J 1 base, leaving 7 bases between the germline ends. This CDR3 has 13 amino acids. CDR3 in amino acids: CASSTGINYGYTF. CDR3 in DNA: TGTGCCAGTAGTACAGGGATTAACTATGGCTACACCTTC.